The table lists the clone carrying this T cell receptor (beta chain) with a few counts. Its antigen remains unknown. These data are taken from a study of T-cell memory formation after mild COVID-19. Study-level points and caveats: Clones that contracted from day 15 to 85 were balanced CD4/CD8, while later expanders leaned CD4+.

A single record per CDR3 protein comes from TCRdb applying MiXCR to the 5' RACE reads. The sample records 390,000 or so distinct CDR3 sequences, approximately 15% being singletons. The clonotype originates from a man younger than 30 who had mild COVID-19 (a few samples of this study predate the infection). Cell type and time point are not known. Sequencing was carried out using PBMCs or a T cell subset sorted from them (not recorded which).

The DNA for the CDR3 is TGTGCCAGCAGCACCACCGGGACTGCGTATACGCCCGGGGAGCTGTTTTTT. Residues: CASSTTGTAYTPGELFF. This sequence joins TRBV5-6 and TRBJ2-2; perhaps TRBD2 as D (6 bases). The CDR3 totals 17 residues. The germline CDR1 and CDR2 sequences are SGHDT and YYEEEE. Between the trimmed V and J ends, which lost 4 bases and 6 bases, there was a span of 22 bases.